The clone carrying this T cell receptor beta chain has just a few counts. This CDR3 is built from 13 residues. The germline V gene has CDR1 SGHVS and CDR2 FQNEAQ. Between the trimmed V and J ends, which lost 2 bases and 4 bases, there was a span of 8 bases. The data were taken from a study of control samples from healthy donors and cancer patients. Sequencing used immunoSEQ multiplex PCR; TCRdb keeps in-frame clones, though not all of them. The table lists more than 95,000 clones, 93% of them singletons, with 2.6% in the top ten. Sequenced material: blood. The sequence was obtained from a man aged 30 to 45 in good health. The chain recombines TRBV7-8 with TRBJ2-5; D call uncertain. The CDR3 sequence is CASSLRLRETQYF. In DNA, the CDR3 is TGTGCCAGCAGCTTACGGCTGAGAGAGACCCAGTACTTC.